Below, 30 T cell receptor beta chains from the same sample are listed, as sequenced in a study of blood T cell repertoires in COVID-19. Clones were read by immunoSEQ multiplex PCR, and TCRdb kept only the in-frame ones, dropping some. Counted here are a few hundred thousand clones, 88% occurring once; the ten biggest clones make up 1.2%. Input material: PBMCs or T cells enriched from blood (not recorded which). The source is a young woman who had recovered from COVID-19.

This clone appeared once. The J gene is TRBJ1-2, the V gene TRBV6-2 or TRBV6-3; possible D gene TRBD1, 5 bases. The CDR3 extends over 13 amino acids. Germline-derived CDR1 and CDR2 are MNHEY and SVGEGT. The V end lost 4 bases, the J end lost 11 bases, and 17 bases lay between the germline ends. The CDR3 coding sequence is TGTGCCAGCAGTTGGCAGGGCTCCCTTGGGTACACCTTC. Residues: CASSWQGSLGYTF.

The CDR3 loop is CASKVQGALNSPLHF. CDR3 bases: TGTGCCAGCAAGGTTCAGGGGGCGTTAAATTCACCCCTCCACTTT. V and J are TRBV27 and TRBJ1-6; 8 bases agree with TRBD1. CDR1 is MNHEY and CDR2 is SMNVEV in the germline V gene (reference sequence). The junction had 9 bases not matched to a gene; V was cut back by 7 bases and J by 7 bases. There are 15 residues in the CDR3.

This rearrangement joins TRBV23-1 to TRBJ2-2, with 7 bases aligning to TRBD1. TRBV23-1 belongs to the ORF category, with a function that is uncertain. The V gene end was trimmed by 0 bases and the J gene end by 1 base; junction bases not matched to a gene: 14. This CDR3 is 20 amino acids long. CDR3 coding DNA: TGCGCCAGCAGTCAATCCAACGTCACACAGGGGCCTCTGAACACCGGGGAGCTGTTTTTT. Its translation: CASSQSNVTQGPLNTGELFF.

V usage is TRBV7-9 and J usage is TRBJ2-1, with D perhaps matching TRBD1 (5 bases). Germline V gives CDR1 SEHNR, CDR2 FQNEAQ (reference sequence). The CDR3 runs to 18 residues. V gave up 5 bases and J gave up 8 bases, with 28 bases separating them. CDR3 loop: CASSTYPRADHPSHEQFF. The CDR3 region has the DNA TGTGCCAGCAGCACGTACCCCAGGGCGGACCACCCTTCCCATGAGCAGTTCTTC.

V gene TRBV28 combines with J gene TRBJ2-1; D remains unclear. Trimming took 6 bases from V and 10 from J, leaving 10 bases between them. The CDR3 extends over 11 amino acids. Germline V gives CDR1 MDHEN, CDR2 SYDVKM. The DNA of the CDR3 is TGTGCCAGCAGCCACCCGACAGAGCAGTTCTTC. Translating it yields CASSHPTEQFF.

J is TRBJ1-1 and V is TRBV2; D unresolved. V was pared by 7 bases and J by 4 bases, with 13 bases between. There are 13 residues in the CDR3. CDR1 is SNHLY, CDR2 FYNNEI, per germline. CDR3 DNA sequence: TGTGCCAGCACCCCGACGCGGGTCACTGAAGCTTTCTTT. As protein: CASTPTRVTEAFF.

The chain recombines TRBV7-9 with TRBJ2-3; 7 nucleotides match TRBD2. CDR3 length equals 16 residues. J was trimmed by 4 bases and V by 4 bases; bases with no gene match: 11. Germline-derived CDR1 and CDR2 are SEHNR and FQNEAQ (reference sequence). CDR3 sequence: CASSSASGENADTQYF. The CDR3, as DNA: TGTGCCAGCAGCTCAGCAAGCGGGGAAAATGCAGATACGCAGTATTTT. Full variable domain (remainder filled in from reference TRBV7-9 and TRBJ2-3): DTGVSQNPRHKITKRGQNVTFRCDPISEHNRLYWYRQTLGQGPEFLTYFQNEAQLEKSRLLSDRFSAERPKGSFSTLEIQRTEQGDSAMYLCASSSASGENADTQYFGPGTRLTVL.

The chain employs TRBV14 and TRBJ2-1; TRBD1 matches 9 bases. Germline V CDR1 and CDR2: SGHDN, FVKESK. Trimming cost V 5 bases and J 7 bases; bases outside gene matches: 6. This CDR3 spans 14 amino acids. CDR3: CASSAKQGANEQFF. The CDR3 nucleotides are TGTGCCAGCAGCGCGAAACAGGGGGCTAATGAGCAGTTCTTC.

The CDR3 sequence is CASSLEPSPLSGNTIYF. Here the CDR3 DNA reads TGTGCCAGCAGCTTAGAGCCATCTCCTCTCTCTGGAAACACCATATATTTT. This rearrangement joins TRBV7-9 to TRBJ1-3; D gene uncertain. The V and J ends lost 1 base and 0 bases respectively, with 13 bases between them. There are 17 residues in the CDR3. CDR1 SEHNR and CDR2 FQNEAQ come from the germline V gene (reference sequence). Using reference TRBV7-9 and TRBJ1-3 for the parts outside the CDR3, the full variable domain is DTGVSQNPRHKITKRGQNVTFRCDPISEHNRLYWYRQTLGQGPEFLTYFQNEAQLEKSRLLSDRFSAERPKGSFSTLEIQRTEQGDSAMYLCASSLEPSPLSGNTIYFGEGSWLTVV.

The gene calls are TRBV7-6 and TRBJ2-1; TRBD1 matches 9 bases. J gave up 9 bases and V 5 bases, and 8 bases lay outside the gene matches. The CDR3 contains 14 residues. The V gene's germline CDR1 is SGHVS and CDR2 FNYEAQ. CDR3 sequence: CASSPGQGYGEQFF. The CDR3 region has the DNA TGTGCCAGCAGCCCGGGACAGGGATATGGTGAGCAGTTCTTC.

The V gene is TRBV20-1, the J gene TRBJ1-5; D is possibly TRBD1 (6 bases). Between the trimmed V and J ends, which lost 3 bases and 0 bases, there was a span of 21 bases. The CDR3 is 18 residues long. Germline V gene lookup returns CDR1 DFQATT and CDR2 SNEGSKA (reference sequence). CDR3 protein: CSASSPDDRTVSNQPQHF. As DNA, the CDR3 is TGCAGTGCTAGTTCCCCTGACGACAGGACCGTTAGCAATCAGCCCCAGCATTTT.

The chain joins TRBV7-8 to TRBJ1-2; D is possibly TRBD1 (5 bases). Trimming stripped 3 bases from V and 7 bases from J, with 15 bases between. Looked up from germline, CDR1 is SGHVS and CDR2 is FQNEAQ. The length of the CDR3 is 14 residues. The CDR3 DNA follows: TGTGCCAGCAGCTTTAGGACCTCCGGGGGTGGCTACACCTTC. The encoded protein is CASSFRTSGGGYTF.

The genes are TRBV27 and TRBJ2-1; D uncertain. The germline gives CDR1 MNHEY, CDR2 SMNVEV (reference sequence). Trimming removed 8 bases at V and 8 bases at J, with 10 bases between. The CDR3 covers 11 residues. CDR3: CASVLGDEQFF. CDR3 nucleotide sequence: TGTGCCAGCGTGCTGGGCGATGAGCAGTTCTTC.

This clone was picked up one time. DNA of the CDR3: TGTGCCAGCAGCACATATCCCCACAATGAGCAGTTCTTC. Its protein product is CASSTYPHNEQFF. The chain employs TRBV7-3 and TRBJ2-1; D remains unclear. Looked up from germline, CDR1 is SGHTA and CDR2 is FQGTGA. Trimming left V 5 bases short and J 5 bases short, with 10 bases between. The CDR3 has 13 residues.

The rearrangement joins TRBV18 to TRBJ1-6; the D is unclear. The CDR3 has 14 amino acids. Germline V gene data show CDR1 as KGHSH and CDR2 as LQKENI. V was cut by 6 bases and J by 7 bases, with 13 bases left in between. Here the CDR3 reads CASSPRSPNSPLHF. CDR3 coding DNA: TGTGCCAGCTCTCCCAGGTCCCCAAATTCACCCCTCCACTTT.

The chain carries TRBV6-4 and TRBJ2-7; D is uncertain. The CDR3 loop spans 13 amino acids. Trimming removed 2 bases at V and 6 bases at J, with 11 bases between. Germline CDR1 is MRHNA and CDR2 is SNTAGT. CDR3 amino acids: CASSDGQAGEQYF. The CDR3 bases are TGTGCCAGCAGTGACGGGCAGGCAGGCGAGCAGTACTTC.

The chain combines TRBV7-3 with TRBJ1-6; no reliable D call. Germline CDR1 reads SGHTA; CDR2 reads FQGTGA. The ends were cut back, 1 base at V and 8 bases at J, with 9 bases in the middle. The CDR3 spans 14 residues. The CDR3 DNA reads TGTGCCAGCAGCTTAATGGTCGGGGATTCACCCCTCCACTTT. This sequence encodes CASSLMVGDSPLHF. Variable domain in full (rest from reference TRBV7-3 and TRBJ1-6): GAGVSQTPSNKVTEKGKYVELRCDPISGHTALYWYRQSLGQGPEFLIYFQGTGAADDSGLPNDRFFAVRPEGSVSTLKIQRTERGDSAVYLCASSLMVGDSPLHFGNGTRLTVT.

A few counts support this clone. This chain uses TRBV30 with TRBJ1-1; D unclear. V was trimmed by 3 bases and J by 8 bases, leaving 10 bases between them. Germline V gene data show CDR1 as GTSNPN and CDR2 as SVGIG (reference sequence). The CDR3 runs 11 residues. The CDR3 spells CAWRMGGEAFF. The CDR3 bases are TGTGCCTGGAGGATGGGAGGGGAAGCTTTCTTT.

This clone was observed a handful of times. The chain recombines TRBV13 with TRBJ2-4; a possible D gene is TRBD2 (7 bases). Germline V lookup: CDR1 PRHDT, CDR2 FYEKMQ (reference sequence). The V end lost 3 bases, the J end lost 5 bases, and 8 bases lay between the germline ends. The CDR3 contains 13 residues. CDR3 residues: CASSLGGQNIQYF. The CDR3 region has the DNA TGTGCCAGCAGCTTGGGGGGGCAAAACATTCAGTACTTC.

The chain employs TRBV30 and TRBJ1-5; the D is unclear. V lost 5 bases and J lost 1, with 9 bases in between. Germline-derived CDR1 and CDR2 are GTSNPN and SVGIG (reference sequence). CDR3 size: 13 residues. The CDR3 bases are TGTGCCTGGGCCCGAGAGAGCAATCAGCCCCAGCATTTT. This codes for CAWARESNQPQHF.

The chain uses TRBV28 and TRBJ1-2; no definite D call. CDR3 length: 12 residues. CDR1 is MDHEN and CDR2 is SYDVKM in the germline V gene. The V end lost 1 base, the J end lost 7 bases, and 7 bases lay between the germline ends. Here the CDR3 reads CASSLLEVGYTF. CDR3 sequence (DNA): TGTGCCAGCAGTTTATTAGAGGTTGGCTACACCTTC.

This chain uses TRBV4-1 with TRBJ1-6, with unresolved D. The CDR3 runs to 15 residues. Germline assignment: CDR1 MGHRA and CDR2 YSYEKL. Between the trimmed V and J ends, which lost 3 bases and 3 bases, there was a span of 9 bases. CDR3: CASSHLGYYNSPLHF. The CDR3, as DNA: TGCGCCAGCAGCCATCTCGGTTACTATAATTCACCCCTCCACTTT.

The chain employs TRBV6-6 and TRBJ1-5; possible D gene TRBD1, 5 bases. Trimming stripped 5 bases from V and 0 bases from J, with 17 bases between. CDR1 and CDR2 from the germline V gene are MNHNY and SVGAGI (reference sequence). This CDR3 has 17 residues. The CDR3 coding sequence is TGTGCCAGCAGTCGAAACGGTGACAGTAATAGCAATCAGCCCCAGCATTTT. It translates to CASSRNGDSNSNQPQHF.

For the CDR3, the DNA is TGCGCCAGCAGCTTGGATTCAGGGTACCGATATTTT. It encodes CASSLDSGYRYF. V and J are TRBV5-1 and TRBJ1-3; a possible D gene is TRBD1 (5 bases). The V gene lost 0 bases and the J gene lost 15 bases, with 13 bases spanning the gap. The length of the CDR3 is 12 residues. In germline, CDR1 is SGHRS, CDR2 YFSETQ.

The CDR3 loop is CASSQVTRGGNEQFF. The CDR3 DNA follows: TGTGCCAGCAGCCAAGTGACTAGGGGTGGTAATGAGCAGTTCTTC. The chain combines TRBV4-2 with TRBJ2-1, with D maybe TRBD2 (6 bases). The germline V and J ends were trimmed by 1 base and 7 bases, with 14 bases remaining between them. The CDR3 totals 15 residues. The V gene's germline CDR1 is LGHNA and CDR2 YNFKEQ.

CDR3 in DNA: TGTGCCATCAGTGAAGCAGGGGCAGGTAGCAATGAGCAGTTCTTC. Residues: CAISEAGAGSNEQFF. This chain connects TRBV10-3 to TRBJ2-1, with D maybe TRBD1 (6 bases). The CDR3 consists of 15 residues. Germline CDR1 is ENHRY and CDR2 is SYGVKD. V lost 3 bases and J lost 6, with 15 bases in between.

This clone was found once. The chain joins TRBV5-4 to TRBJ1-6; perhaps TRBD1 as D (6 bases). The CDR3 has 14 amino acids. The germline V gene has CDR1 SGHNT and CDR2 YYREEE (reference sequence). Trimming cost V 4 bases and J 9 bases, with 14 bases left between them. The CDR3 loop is CASSHGTPGSPLHF. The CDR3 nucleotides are TGTGCCAGCAGCCACGGGACACCTGGTTCACCCCTCCACTTT.

Here the CDR3 reads CATSRGGQVKNEKLFF. CDR3 in DNA: TGTGCCACCAGCAGGGGGGGACAGGTGAAAAATGAAAAACTGTTTTTT. The chain uses TRBV15 and TRBJ1-4; 8 bases map to TRBD1. The CDR3 is made up of 16 amino acids. Germline V gives CDR1 LNHNV, CDR2 YYDKDF (reference sequence). With V trimmed by 3 bases and J by 5 bases, 8 bases remained unmatched.

The CDR3 sequence is CASCRDRGRQPQHF. In nucleotides, the CDR3 is TGCGCCAGCTGCCGGGACAGGGGGCGTCAGCCCCAGCATTTT. The chain employs TRBV10-2 and TRBJ1-5; 12 nucleotides match TRBD1. Germline V CDR1 and CDR2: WSHSY, SAAADI. Trimming took 8 bases from V and 6 from J; bases not matched to a gene: 5. The CDR3 length is 14 residues.

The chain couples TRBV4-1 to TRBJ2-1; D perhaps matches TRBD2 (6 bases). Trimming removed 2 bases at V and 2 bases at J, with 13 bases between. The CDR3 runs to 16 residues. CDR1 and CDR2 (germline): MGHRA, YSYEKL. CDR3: CASSQSGTGAYNEQFF. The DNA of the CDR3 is TGCGCCAGCAGCCAATCCGGGACTGGGGCCTACAATGAGCAGTTCTTC.